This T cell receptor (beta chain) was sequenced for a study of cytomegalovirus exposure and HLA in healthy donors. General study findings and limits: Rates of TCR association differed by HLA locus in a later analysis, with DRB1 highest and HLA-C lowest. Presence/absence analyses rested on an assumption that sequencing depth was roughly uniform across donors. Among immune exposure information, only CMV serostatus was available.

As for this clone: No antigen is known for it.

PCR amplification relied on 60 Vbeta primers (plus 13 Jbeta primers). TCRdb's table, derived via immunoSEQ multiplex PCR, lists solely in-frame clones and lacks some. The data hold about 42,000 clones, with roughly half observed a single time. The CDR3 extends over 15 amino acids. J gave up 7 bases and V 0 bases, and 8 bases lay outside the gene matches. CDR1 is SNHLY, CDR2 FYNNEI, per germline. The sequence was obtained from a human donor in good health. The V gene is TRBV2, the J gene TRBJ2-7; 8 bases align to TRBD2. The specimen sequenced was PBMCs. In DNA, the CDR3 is TGTGCCAGCAGTGAAGCGCCCGGGGCGGGAGGTGAGCAGTACTTC. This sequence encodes CASSEAPGAGGEQYF.